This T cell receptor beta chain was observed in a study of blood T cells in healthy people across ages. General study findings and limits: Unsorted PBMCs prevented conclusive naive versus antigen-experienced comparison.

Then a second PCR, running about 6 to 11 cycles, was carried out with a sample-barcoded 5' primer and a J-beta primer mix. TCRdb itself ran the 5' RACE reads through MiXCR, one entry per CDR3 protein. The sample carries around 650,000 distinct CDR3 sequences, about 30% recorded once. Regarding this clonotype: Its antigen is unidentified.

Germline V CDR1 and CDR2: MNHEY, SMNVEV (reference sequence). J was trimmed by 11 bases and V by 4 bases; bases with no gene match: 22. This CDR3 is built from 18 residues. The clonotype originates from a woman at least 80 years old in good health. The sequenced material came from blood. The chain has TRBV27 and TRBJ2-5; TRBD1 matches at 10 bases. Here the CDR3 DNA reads TGTGCCAGCAGTTCTCCCTATCCCGGGACAGGGGATTTCAATGAGCAGTACTTC. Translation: CASSSPYPGTGDFNEQYF.